This entry describes one TCR beta chain. The antigen is undetermined. The sample is drawn from a study of memory CD4+ T cells and cytomegalovirus serostatus. Study at large: Healthy Belgian adult donors included under ten CMV-positive and some 23 CMV-negative people.

Study-wide results and limits: Of 150 to 200 reported CMV TCRbeta sequences, 65 to 85 were found in memory CD4+ repertoires.

In the study's own analysis: Out-of-frame sequences were removed, leaving 2 million or so distinct TCRbeta sequences. Generated by immunoSEQ multiplex PCR, the TCRdb table keeps only in-frame clones and is missing some. The DNA gave D and trimming, while V, J and clone size come from that table. Seen here are about 58,000 clones, approximately 86% observed once, and the top ten hold approximately 0.5%. CDR3 length equals 16 residues. CDR1 is SGHTA, CDR2 FQGNSA, per germline. V was trimmed by 1 base and J by 4 bases, leaving 16 bases between them. Single viable CD3+CD4+CD8-CD45RO+ cells were sorted as the memory CD4+ T cells. Positive selection with CD4 microbeads enriched total CD4+ T cells.

The chain combines TRBV7-2 with TRBJ2-5; D is possibly TRBD2 (6 bases). Sequenced: memory CD4+ T cells from blood. The TCR originated in an adult in good health and CMV-seronegative. Some clones in this sample may be carry-over from other donors' samples. The CDR3, as DNA: TGTGCCAGCAGCTTAGGGCTGGCGGGAATAGGAGAGACCCAGTACTTC. It translates to CASSLGLAGIGETQYF.